This record covers a single TCR beta chain. Its antigen is as yet unknown. The CDR3 is 14 residues long. The germline V gene has CDR1 SGHDT and CDR2 YYEEEE. V lost 4 bases, J lost 9 bases, and 14 bases lay in between. The data originate from a study of identical twins. Study-wide points: Abundant cord blood beta clonotypes carried fewer insertions; memory repertoires showed none.

Each CDR3 protein is one row after TCRdb ran MiXCR on the 5' RACE reads. The sample shows some 660,000 distinct CDR3 sequences, approximately 9% of them seen only once. A further study also used this sample, focusing on yellow fever vaccine responses in identical twins.

Sample: PBMCs. This sequence joins TRBV5-6 and TRBJ1-6, with D unresolved. The origin of this receptor is a young woman in good health. The CDR3 coding sequence is TGTGCCAGCAGCCTCCAGCTAAGTGGTTCACCCCTCCACTTT. Encoded protein: CASSLQLSGSPLHF.